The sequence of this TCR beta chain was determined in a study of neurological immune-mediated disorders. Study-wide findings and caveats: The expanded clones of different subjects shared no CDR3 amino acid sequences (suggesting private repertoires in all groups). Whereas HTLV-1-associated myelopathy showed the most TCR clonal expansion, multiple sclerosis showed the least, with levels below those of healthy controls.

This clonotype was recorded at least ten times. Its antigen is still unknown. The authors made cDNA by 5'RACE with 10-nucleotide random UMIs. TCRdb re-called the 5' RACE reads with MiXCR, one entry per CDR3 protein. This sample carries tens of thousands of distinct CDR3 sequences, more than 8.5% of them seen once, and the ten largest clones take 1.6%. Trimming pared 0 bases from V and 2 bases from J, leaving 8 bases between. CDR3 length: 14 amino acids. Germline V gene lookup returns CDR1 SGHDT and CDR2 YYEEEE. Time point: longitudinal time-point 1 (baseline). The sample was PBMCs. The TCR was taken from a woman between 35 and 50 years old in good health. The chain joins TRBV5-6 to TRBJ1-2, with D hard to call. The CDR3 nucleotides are TGTGCCAGCAGCTTGGGTGAGAGGAACTATGGCTACACCTTC. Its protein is CASSLGERNYGYTF.